This T cell receptor beta chain was captured by sequencing in a study of Graves' ophthalmopathy and Graves' hyperthyroidism. A note on this clonotype: Since a much larger clone is just one base distant, this may be a read error.

The TCR beta CDR3 regions underwent amplification from RNA transcripts. Second-round multiplex PCR came after first-round RT-PCR with HTBI primers. TCRdb recomputed calls from the multiplex PCR reads with MiXCR, one row per CDR3 protein. This table holds approximately 700,000 distinct CDR3 sequences, roughly two fifths found once. There are 14 residues in the CDR3. J is TRBJ2-5 and V is TRBV12-3 or TRBV12-4; TRBD2 agrees at 7 bases. Sequenced sample: peripheral blood. This receptor was taken from an adult man with Graves' ophthalmopathy. CDR3 protein: CVSSLSGAQETQYF. In DNA, the CDR3 is TGTGTCAGCAGTTTGAGCGGGGCTCAAGAGACCCAGTACTTC.